This T cell receptor beta chain was recovered during a study of Ad26.COV2.S vaccination and SARS-CoV-2 variants. Whole-study context: In the study, Ad26.COV2.S was injected intramuscularly once, or twice 56 days apart.

Data came from immunoSEQ multiplex PCR; TCRdb stores just in-frame clones and leaves some out. The sample lists roughly 510,000 clones; roughly 89% were seen once. As to treatment: 19 received Ad26.COV2.S at low or high dose, single or two shots; 5 received placebo; per-sample allocation not given. Samples were taken on day 63 after the first vaccine or placebo injection. The CDR3 extends over 13 amino acids. Looked up from germline, CDR1 is LGHDT and CDR2 is YNNKEL (reference sequence). The junction had 5 bases not matched to a gene; V was cut back by 4 bases and J by 6 bases. The chain has TRBV3-1 (or the pseudogene TRBV3-2) and TRBJ1-1; TRBD1 matches 7 bases. This TCR was sampled from a person between 18 and 59 years old who received the Ad26.COV2.S COVID-19 vaccine or a placebo. The source was peripheral blood, collected in a trial of Ad26.COV2.S vaccine versus placebo. CDR3 bases: TGTGCCAGCAGCCCTACAGGGGTATCTGAAGCTTTCTTT. Its protein is CASSPTGVSEAFF.